This T cell receptor beta chain was obtained from a study of T cells expressing NK-cell markers. Study details: Beta-chain profiling covered CD3+CD56+NKG2C+, CD3+CD56+NKG2C- and CD3+CD56-NKG2C+ sorted subsets. Seven donors tested HCMV-seropositive and one tested seronegative among the eight sequenced.

Researchers built TCR beta cDNA using 5'RACE template switching with UMIs. Following a re-call of the 5' RACE reads, TCRdb has one entry per CDR3 protein and lacks DNA. The record lists some 460,000 distinct CDR3 sequences, of which the ten most abundant hold over 1.1%. CDR3 length: 13 amino acids. The source is a woman between 50 and 59 years old in good health. Input material: blood T cells: a sorted CD56 or NKG2C T cell subset, CD4+ or CD8+ T cells, or bulk PBMC T cells (not recorded which). The chain has TRBV21-1 and TRBJ2-7. TRBV21-1 represents a pseudogene. CDR3 region: CASSSRTSYEQYF.